This is a list of T cell receptor beta chains from one sample in a study of CD8 T cells in Susac syndrome. One entry per CDR3 protein, called by TCRdb with MiXCR from the immunoSEQ multiplex PCR reads. Of roughly 200,000 distinct CDR3 sequences listed, approximately 95% are singletons. The sequenced material came from CD8+ T cells from PBMCs. Receptors originate from a human donor with multiple sclerosis. The conserved cysteine and the conserved F or W are not part of the CDR3 here. D genes are given only for firm matches.

V: TRBV6-5
D: -
CDR3: ASSPRMNEQF

V: TRBV28
D: -
CDR3: ASSLSGELF

V: TRBV21-1
D: -
CDR3: ASVRGSYNSPLH

V: TRBV10-3
D: -
CDR3: AISESDRTDTQY

V: TRBV5-1
D: -
CDR3: ASSLVVGVDTQY

V: TRBV4-1
D: TRBD1
CDR3: ASSQGRQGVQPQH

V: TRBV2
D: -
CDR3: ASSEGRGDEKLF

V: TRBV20-1
D: TRBD1
CDR3: SASVGGVEQY

V: TRBV4-1
D: -
CDR3: ASSQERFDEQF

V: TRBV20-1
D: -
CDR3: SGVVGGSGELF

V: TRBV2
D: -
CDR3: ASSGFSGDYGYT

V: TRBV27
D: TRBD1
CDR3: ASISTGSYEQY

V: TRBV9
D: TRBD1
CDR3: ASSGTGTANQPQH

V: TRBV12-3/TRBV12-4
D: -
CDR3: ASRHGMIWY

V: TRBV9
D: -
CDR3: ASSVELGTEAF

V: TRBV7-6
D: -
CDR3: ASSRIGAETEAF

V: TRBV20-1
D: -
CDR3: SATGQGSSYEQY

V: TRBV28
D: TRBD2
CDR3: ASSLALAGLYNEQF

V: TRBV12-3/TRBV12-4
D: -
CDR3: ASSWVLETQY

V: TRBV20-1
D: TRBD2
CDR3: SARDGGLAGVGETQY

V: TRBV20-1
D: TRBD2
CDR3: SALHYGVASGGPLQETQY

V: TRBV12-3/TRBV12-4
D: TRBD1
CDR3: ASSPDRDAEAF

V: TRBV29-1
D: TRBD1
CDR3: SVDMGQGIGTEAF

V: TRBV7-3
D: -
CDR3: ASSITQTSTDTQY

V: TRBV25-1
D: TRBD1
CDR3: ASSRGGFSEAF

V: TRBV30
D: -
CDR3: AWRKGYNEQF

V: TRBV7-2
D: TRBD2
CDR3: ASSNKLAGATDTQY

V: TRBV20-1
D: -
CDR3: SASRGGPTDTQY

V: TRBV6-6
D: -
CDR3: ASNNRAGSYNEQF

V: TRBV29-1
D: -
CDR3: SVSRDDRDEQF

V: TRBV7-9
D: -
CDR3: ASSSPHREAGNTIY

V: TRBV7-9
D: TRBD1
CDR3: ASSFYDRENEQF

V: TRBV29-1
D: TRBD2
CDR3: SVVPGGSTDTQY

V: TRBV5-1
D: -
CDR3: ASSRTPDLIGYEQY

V: TRBV25-1
D: -
CDR3: ATQPGDYEQY

V: TRBV7-2
D: -
CDR3: ASSGPRQPEAF

V: TRBV27
D: -
CDR3: ASSPGSGPYEQY

V: TRBV7-9
D: -
CDR3: ASSPGTIRTDTQY

V: TRBV4-1
D: -
CDR3: ASSHPGPLNYGYT

V: TRBV7-2
D: TRBD2
CDR3: ASSGTSGSHEQF

V: TRBV9
D: -
CDR3: ASSAEGQNTDTQY

V: TRBV12-3/TRBV12-4
D: -
CDR3: ASSEGSHAYEQY

V: TRBV27
D: -
CDR3: ASSPAAASGNTIY

V: TRBV14
D: -
CDR3: ASSPGTTREEGYT

V: TRBV28
D: TRBD1
CDR3: AIGDSGLYEQY